The subject of this entry is one TCR beta chain. The antigen remains unidentified. Random hexamers were used to reverse transcribe roughly 0.45 to 1 ug of RNA. TCR beta CDR3 was amplified by immunoSEQ multiplex PCR. This amplification extended across 54 Vbeta and 13 Jbeta segments. TCRdb analysed the immunoSEQ multiplex PCR reads with MiXCR anew, one entry per CDR3 protein. Here the sample spans just under 150,000 distinct CDR3 sequences, roughly 94% being singletons. Negative isolation was used for CD8+ and CD4+ T cells and FACS enrichment for TEMRA cells. The germline V gene encodes CDR1 SEHNR and CDR2 FQNEAQ (reference sequence). This CDR3 has 14 residues. V shed 3 bases and J shed 2 bases, with 10 bases lying between them. These data are taken from a study of CD8 T cells in Susac syndrome. General study points: The study conceded that relatively few individuals underwent its TCR sequencing and HLA analysis.

The source of this sequence is a human donor in good health. This rearrangement joins TRBV7-9 to TRBJ2-5, with D possibly being TRBD2 (7 bases). The source material was CD4+ T cells from PBMCs. The CDR3 reads CASSFGGQQETQYF. The CDR3 coding sequence is TGTGCCAGCAGCTTCGGGGGGCAGCAAGAGACCCAGTACTTC.